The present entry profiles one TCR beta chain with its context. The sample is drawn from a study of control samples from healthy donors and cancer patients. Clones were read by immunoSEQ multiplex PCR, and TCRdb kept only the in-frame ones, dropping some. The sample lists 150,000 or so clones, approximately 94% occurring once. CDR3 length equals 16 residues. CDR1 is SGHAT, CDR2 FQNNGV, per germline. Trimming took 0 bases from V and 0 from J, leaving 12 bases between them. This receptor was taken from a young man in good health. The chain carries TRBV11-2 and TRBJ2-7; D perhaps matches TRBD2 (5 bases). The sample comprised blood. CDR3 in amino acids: CASSLELGGSSYEQYF. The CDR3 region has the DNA TGTGCCAGCAGCTTAGAACTAGGCGGGTCCTCCTACGAGCAGTACTTC.